This TCR beta chain was recorded in a study of vaccination and CD4 T cells after COVID-19. There are 14 residues in the CDR3. From germline, CDR1 is GTSNPN and CDR2 SVGIG (reference sequence). Deletions cut 2 bases from V and 1 base from J, with 11 bases between. The treatment was: approximately nine-day PBMC culture with coronavirus spike peptide pools or control peptides (ViraFEST assay). T cells were expanded with peptide pools, and expanded clonotypes were identified by TCR sequencing. After roughly nine days of culture, CD4+ T cells were negatively selected. CD4+ T cells that had been cultured provided DNA sequenced with the Oncomine TCR Beta short-read assay. TCRdb re-derived calls from the PCR reads in MiXCR, one entry per CDR3 protein. The sample shows more than 15,000 distinct CDR3 sequences, about 42% of them seen only once. This clonotype was counted only a few times. Its antigen is unidentified.

The genes are TRBV30 and TRBJ1-2; D uncertain. This sample comprised CD4+ T cells from blood, cultured in vitro, obtained before SARS-CoV-2 vaccination. This clonotype was obtained from a human donor who received a COVID-19 vaccine. CDR3 region: CAWSTISYNYGYTF. The CDR3, as DNA: TGTGCCTGGAGTACCATTTCTTATAACTATGGCTACACCTTC.